The present TCR beta chain was sequenced within a study of control samples from healthy donors and cancer patients. Profiling relied on immunoSEQ multiplex PCR, and the TCRdb table lists in-frame clones only, not all of them. The sample yields 130,000 to 150,000 clones, roughly 94% seen once. CDR1 and CDR2 from the germline V gene are SGHDT and YYEEEE. The CDR3 runs to 15 residues. V lost 5 bases and J lost 5, with 18 bases in between. This TCR came from a man aged 60 to 75 with colorectal cancer. This chain joins TRBV5-6 and TRBJ2-3, with D perhaps matching TRBD2 (5 bases). Sequenced input: PBMCs. This CDR3 is CASSSLASEGDTQYF. The CDR3 region has the DNA TGTGCCAGCAGTTCGCTCGCATCCGAGGGAGATACGCAGTATTTT.